The sequence of this T cell receptor beta chain was determined in a study of blood T cell repertoires in COVID-19. Study-wide context: There were acute and convalescent COVID-19 samples, and they came from the United States, Italy and Spain. Sample material is recorded as cDNA or gDNA derived from T cells, B-cell-depleted T cells, or PBMCs.

The CDR3 is 16 amino acids. In germline, CDR1 is SGHDT, CDR2 YYEEEE. V lost 4 bases to trimming and J lost 4 bases, with 18 bases between them. Under the authors' procedure: From reference gene primer amplification, estimates of nucleated cell counts were derived. Some clones are missing from TCRdb's copy, which holds only in-frame ones; the method was immunoSEQ multiplex PCR. For V, J and clone size, that table is used; D and trimming come from the DNA. The sample has about 250,000 clones; about nine tenths are singletons. Grouping used clinical history reported by participants in a survey and questionnaire.

Specimen: PBMCs or T cells enriched from blood (not recorded which). The chain couples TRBV5-6 to TRBJ2-1, with D unresolved. The TCR sequence derives from a man aged 18 to 30 who had recovered from COVID-19. The CDR3 nucleotides are TGTGCCAGCAGCCCCATAGCCATGGCGGATTACAATGAGCAGTTCTTC. Its translation: CASSPIAMADYNEQFF.